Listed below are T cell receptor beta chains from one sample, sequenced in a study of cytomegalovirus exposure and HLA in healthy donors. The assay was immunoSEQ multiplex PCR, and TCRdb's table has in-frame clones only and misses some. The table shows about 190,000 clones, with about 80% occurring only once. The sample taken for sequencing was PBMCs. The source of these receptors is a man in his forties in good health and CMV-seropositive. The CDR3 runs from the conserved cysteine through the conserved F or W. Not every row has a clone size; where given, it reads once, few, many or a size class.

cdr3_aa: CASHPGLGGTIYF
clone_size: NA
v_call: TRBV5-1

cdr3_aa: CASSFNLAKNIQYF
clone_size: NA
v_call: TRBV28

cdr3_aa: CASSSGATGVALHF
clone_size: NA
v_call: TRBV6-1

cdr3_aa: CASRQGGLREKLFF
clone_size: NA
v_call: TRBV6-1

cdr3_aa: CASSATGGFGNTIYF
clone_size: NA
v_call: TRBV2

cdr3_aa: CASSRQGYNEQFF
clone_size: few
v_call: TRBV5-6

cdr3_aa: CASSQRDRVPGYGYTF
clone_size: NA
v_call: TRBV4-3

cdr3_aa: CASSEDLSQGIALETQYF
clone_size: few
v_call: TRBV6-1

cdr3_aa: CATSRDAVRNRPDSYEQYF
clone_size: NA
v_call: TRBV15

cdr3_aa: CASSPRTSGRINPYEQYF
clone_size: NA
v_call: TRBV7-9

cdr3_aa: CASSSEWAGGRYYEQYF
clone_size: NA
v_call: TRBV18

cdr3_aa: CASSWDRGLDEQYF
clone_size: NA
v_call: TRBV5-1

cdr3_aa: CASSLGTSGRSSYEQYF
clone_size: NA
v_call: TRBV5-1

cdr3_aa: CTSSQNRGLAGGPEADTQYF
clone_size: NA
v_call: TRBV1

cdr3_aa: CASRVAGTGELFF
clone_size: few
v_call: TRBV19

cdr3_aa: CASSPGWAGDDMAQYF
clone_size: NA
v_call: TRBV27

cdr3_aa: CASSVTGDSNQPQHF
clone_size: NA
v_call: TRBV6-1

cdr3_aa: CASSPGGVPYEQYF
clone_size: NA
v_call: TRBV5-6

cdr3_aa: CAISVPGKGETQYF
clone_size: NA
v_call: TRBV10-3

cdr3_aa: CASSLQGAPPQETQYF
clone_size: NA
v_call: TRBV5-1

cdr3_aa: CASSSQGNYGYTF
clone_size: NA
v_call: TRBV7-9

cdr3_aa: CASSPDRGEGDTQYF
clone_size: few
v_call: TRBV7-9

cdr3_aa: CASSLGRGPAYEQYF
clone_size: NA
v_call: TRBV13

cdr3_aa: CAISADGTANTGELFF
clone_size: NA
v_call: TRBV10-3

cdr3_aa: CASSYWGQGKEKLFF
clone_size: few
v_call: TRBV6-5

cdr3_aa: CASSSFREGKNIQYF
clone_size: NA
v_call: TRBV5-4

cdr3_aa: CASSQQDRTNEQFF
clone_size: NA
v_call: TRBV18

cdr3_aa: CASTNHLTGTYEQYF
clone_size: NA
v_call: TRBV6-1

cdr3_aa: CASSLPPAGVGYTF
clone_size: few
v_call: TRBV7-2

cdr3_aa: CASRGATYEQYF
clone_size: NA
v_call: TRBV19

cdr3_aa: CASRSPPGQGGNTEAFF
clone_size: NA
v_call: TRBV28

cdr3_aa: CASSGGGWGATEKLFF
clone_size: once
v_call: TRBV5-1

cdr3_aa: CASSLSDLRGETQYF
clone_size: NA
v_call: TRBV27

cdr3_aa: CATSRDRVGGIETQYF
clone_size: NA
v_call: TRBV15

cdr3_aa: CASSQDRFGSSYEQYF
clone_size: NA
v_call: TRBV4-3

cdr3_aa: CASSPGQGDTGELFF
clone_size: NA
v_call: TRBV18